Sequencing of this T cell receptor beta chain was carried out in a study of CD8 T cells in ankylosing spondylitis. With regard to this clonotype: Antigen: not known.

CDR3 length equals 13 residues. V trimming: 6 bases; J trimming: 4 bases; junction bases outside the gene matches: 6. CDR1 and CDR2 (germline): DFQATT, SNEGSKA (reference sequence). TCRdb reanalysed the 5' RACE reads using MiXCR and keeps one entry per CDR3 protein. The sample holds around 150,000 distinct CDR3 sequences, 40% to 50% seen once. Study results and caveats: The clones that were linked to disease were reported to be significantly enriched in matched synovial fluid samples from ankylosing spondylitis patients. CD8+ by phenotype, disease-linked clones were relatively rare in peripheral blood.

The source is a male donor with ankylosing spondylitis. The genes are TRBV20-1 and TRBJ2-7, with 10 bases fitting TRBD1. Sequencing input: synovial fluid, either unsorted or a sorted T cell fraction (not recorded which). The CDR3 here is CSAVDRGHYEQYF. Here the CDR3 DNA reads TGCAGTGCCGTAGACAGGGGGCATTACGAGCAGTACTTC.